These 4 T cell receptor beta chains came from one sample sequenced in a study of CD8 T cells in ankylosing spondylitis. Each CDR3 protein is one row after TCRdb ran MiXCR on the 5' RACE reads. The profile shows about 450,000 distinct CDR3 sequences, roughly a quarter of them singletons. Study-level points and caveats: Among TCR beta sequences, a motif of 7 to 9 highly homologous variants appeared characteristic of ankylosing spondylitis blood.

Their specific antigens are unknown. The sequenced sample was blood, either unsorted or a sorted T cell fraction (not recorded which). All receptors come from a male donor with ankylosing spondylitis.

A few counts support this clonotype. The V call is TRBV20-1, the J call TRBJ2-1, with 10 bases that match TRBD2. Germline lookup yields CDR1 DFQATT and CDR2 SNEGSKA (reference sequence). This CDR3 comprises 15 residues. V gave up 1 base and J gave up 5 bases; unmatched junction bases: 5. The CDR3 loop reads CSARVSGRGNNEQFF. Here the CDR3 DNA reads TGCAGTGCTAGAGTAAGCGGGAGGGGAAACAATGAGCAGTTCTTC.

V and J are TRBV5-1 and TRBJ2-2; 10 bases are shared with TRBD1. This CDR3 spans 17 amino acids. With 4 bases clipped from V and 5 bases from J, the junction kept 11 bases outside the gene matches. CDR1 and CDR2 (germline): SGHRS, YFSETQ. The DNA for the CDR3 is TGCGCCAGCAGCGTAAGGTCCCGGGACAGGGGAACCGGGGAGCTGTTTTTT. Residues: CASSVRSRDRGTGELFF.

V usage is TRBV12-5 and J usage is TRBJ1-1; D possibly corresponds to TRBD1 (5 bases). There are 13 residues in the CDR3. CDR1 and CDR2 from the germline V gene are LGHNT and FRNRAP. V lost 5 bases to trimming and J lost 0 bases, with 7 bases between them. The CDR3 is CASGGGMNTEAFF. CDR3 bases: TGTGCTAGTGGTGGGGGGATGAACACTGAAGCTTTCTTT.

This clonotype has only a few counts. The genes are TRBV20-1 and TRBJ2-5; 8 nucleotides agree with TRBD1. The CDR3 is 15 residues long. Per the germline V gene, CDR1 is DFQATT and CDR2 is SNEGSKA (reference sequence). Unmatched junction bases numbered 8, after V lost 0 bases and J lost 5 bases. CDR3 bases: TGCAGTGCTAGAGATGGAGCAGGGGGCGGGGAGACCCAGTACTTC. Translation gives CSARDGAGGGETQYF.